These 24 T cell receptor beta chains came from one sample sequenced in a study of blood T cells in healthy people across ages. A sample-barcoded 5' primer and a J-beta primer mix were used in a second PCR of roughly 6 to 12 cycles. Each CDR3 protein is one row after TCRdb ran MiXCR on the 5' RACE reads. The repertoire consists of around 600,000 distinct CDR3 sequences, with around 48% occurring once and the leading ten covering roughly 25%. Input material: blood. Every receptor here comes from a man older than 75 in good health.

The chain employs TRBV20-1 and TRBJ1-1; perhaps TRBD1 as D (6 bases). Germline CDR1 reads DFQATT; CDR2 reads SNEGSKA (reference sequence). The V end lost 4 bases, the J end lost 1 base, and 13 bases lay between the germline ends. The CDR3 is 14 amino acids. This chain's CDR3 is CSATYGQTNTEAFF. As DNA, the CDR3 is TGCAGTGCTACTTACGGACAGACGAACACTGAAGCTTTCTTT.

V usage is TRBV5-4 and J usage is TRBJ2-1, with D possibly matching TRBD2 (5 bases). CDR3 length equals 15 residues. V dropped 4 bases and J dropped 0 bases, with 11 bases sitting between them. Germline loops: CDR1 SGHNT, CDR2 YYREEE (reference sequence). CDR3 loop: CASSPGSDSYNEQFF. The CDR3, as DNA: TGTGCCAGCAGCCCGGGGAGTGACTCCTACAATGAGCAGTTCTTC. The full variable domain, rest sourced from reference TRBV5-4 and TRBJ2-1, is ETGVTQSPTHLIKTRGQQVTLRCSSQSGHNTVSWYQQALGQGPQFIFQYYREEENGRGNFPPRFSGLQFPNYSSELNVNALELDDSALYLCASSPGSDSYNEQFFGPGTRLTVL.

This clonotype turned up a few times. The chain is built from TRBV5-1 and TRBJ1-2; TRBD1 aligns across 7 bases. The CDR3 covers 14 residues. Germline V gene sequence: CDR1 SGHRS, CDR2 YFSETQ. V gave up 4 bases and J gave up 1 base; unmatched junction bases: 4. The CDR3 nucleotides are TGCGCCAGCAGCAATAACAGGGGTAACTATGGCTACACCTTC. Residues: CASSNNRGNYGYTF.

The chain recombines TRBV5-1 with TRBJ2-5; 7 bases align to TRBD1. The germline gives CDR1 SGHRS, CDR2 YFSETQ. The CDR3 has 14 residues. The ends lost 2 bases at V and 4 bases at J; junction bases unmatched: 5. DNA of the CDR3: TGCGCCAGCAGCTTACCGGGACAGAGAGAGACCCAGTACTTC. Its translation: CASSLPGQRETQYF.

This chain joins TRBV28 and TRBJ2-2, with D hard to call. V was shortened by 5 bases and J by 5 bases, with 9 bases between the two germline ends. CDR3 length: 13 amino acids. CDR1 and CDR2 (germline): MDHEN, SYDVKM. CDR3 nucleotides: TGTGCCAGCAGTCTGCGTAGGACCGGGGAGCTGTTTTTT. Amino acids: CASSLRRTGELFF.

The chain recombines TRBV7-2 with TRBJ2-5; 14 bases fit TRBD2. Matching the DNA end better, TRBJ2-7 makes the J call doubtful. The CDR3 sequence is 15 residues long. Per germline, CDR1 SGHTA and CDR2 FQGNSA. The CDR3 bases are TGTGCCAGCAACCCGGGACTAGCGGGAGCTGGCGAGCAGTACTTC. Translated, it gives CASNPGLAGAGEQYF.

The chain is built from TRBV20-1 and TRBJ2-2, with D unresolved. Germline CDR1 DFQATT, CDR2 SNEGSKA (reference sequence). The V end was cut by 3 bases, the J end by 4 bases, with 6 bases between. The CDR3 consists of 12 residues. The chain's CDR3 is CSARSGTGELFF. The CDR3 DNA follows: TGCAGTGCTAGGTCGGGCACCGGGGAGCTGTTTTTT.

This clonotype showed up just a few times. V is TRBV5-1 and J is TRBJ1-6; D gene uncertain. CDR3 size: 13 residues. Germline V gene data show CDR1 as SGHRS and CDR2 as YFSETQ. Trimming removed 7 bases from V and 9 bases from J, with 14 bases in between. CDR3 in amino acids: CASRPDTPSPLHF. In nucleotides, the CDR3 is TGCGCCAGCCGACCTGACACTCCTTCACCCCTCCACTTT.

About this clonotype: A clone one base away is much larger, so this may be a read error. The genes are TRBV10-3 and TRBJ2-5; 8 bases are a match to TRBD2. This CDR3 contains 16 residues. Trimming cost V 4 bases and J 1 base; bases outside gene matches: 8. The germline V gene encodes CDR1 ENHRY and CDR2 SYGVKD. CDR3 sequence: CAISGNSGTPQETQYF. The CDR3 bases are TGTGCCATCAGTGGGAATAGCGGGACACCCCAAGAGACCCAGTACTTC.

CDR3 DNA: TGCAGTGCTAGACCGACCCCGGGGGGAGAAAAACTGTTTTTT. This gives the protein CSARPTPGGEKLFF. The chain carries TRBV20-1 and TRBJ1-4, with TRBD1 as a possible D gene (5 bases). The CDR3 consists of 14 residues. Germline assignment: CDR1 DFQATT and CDR2 SNEGSKA (reference sequence). Trimming took off 2 bases at V and 8 bases at J, with 15 bases between the two ends.

The rearrangement uses TRBV20-1 and TRBJ1-4, with D perhaps TRBD1 (6 bases). Deletions cut 5 bases from V and 7 bases from J, with 17 bases between. In germline, CDR1 is DFQATT, CDR2 SNEGSKA (reference sequence). The CDR3 extends over 14 amino acids. As DNA, the CDR3 is TGCAGTGCTTCAAGCGGGGGGCCCGCTGAAAAACTGTTTTTT. Amino acids: CSASSGGPAEKLFF.

The CDR3 loop is CASSRPQGAQETQYF. The DNA of the CDR3 is TGTGCCAGCAGCCGTCCTCAGGGGGCCCAAGAGACCCAGTACTTC. The chain has TRBV7-9 and TRBJ2-5, with 8 bases identical to TRBD1. In germline, CDR1 is SEHNR, CDR2 FQNEAQ (reference sequence). The CDR3 is made up of 15 amino acids. V was pared by 5 bases and J by 1 base, with 6 bases of the junction left unmatched.

Of note for this clonotype: This may stem from a read error, because a much larger clone lies one nucleotide away. The chain has TRBV6-6 and TRBJ2-2; possibly TRBD1 or TRBD2 for D (5 bases each). Looked up from germline, CDR1 is MNHNY and CDR2 is SVGAGI (reference sequence). There are 17 residues in the CDR3. CDR3 nucleotide sequence: TGTGTCAGCGGTTTGCAGGGCCGTCAAACGAACACCGGGGAGCTGTTTTTT. Translation gives CVSGLQGRQTNTGELFF.

The sample holds a few counts of this clonotype. This sequence joins TRBV4-1 and TRBJ1-6, with D unclear. Between the trimmed V and J ends, which lost 0 bases and 9 bases, there was a span of 12 bases. The CDR3 covers 15 residues. Germline assignment: CDR1 MGHRA and CDR2 YSYEKL. The CDR3 DNA follows: TGCGCCAGCAGCCAAGAACCCGGGTTGAGTTCACCCCTCCACTTT. Translated: CASSQEPGLSSPLHF.

This chain uses TRBV20-1 with TRBJ2-7; TRBD1 might be the D (7 bases). The CDR3 is made up of 11 amino acids. Germline V gives CDR1 DFQATT, CDR2 SNEGSKA (reference sequence). The CDR3 loop reads CTVQGGYEQYF. CDR3 sequence (DNA): TGCACCGTCCAGGGGGGCTACGAGCAGTACTTC.

This clonotype was counted at least ten times. The J gene is TRBJ2-5, the V gene TRBV6-5; maybe TRBD2 (5 bases). There are 13 residues in the CDR3. Trimming took off 7 bases at V and 4 bases at J, with 13 bases between the two ends. CDR1 MNHEY and CDR2 SVGAGI come from the germline V gene. The CDR3 DNA sequence: TGTGCCAGCACTCAGGAGGTTCGAGAGACCCAGTACTTC. Amino acid sequence: CASTQEVRETQYF.

The chain recombines TRBV28 with TRBJ1-2; no clear D gene. The V and J ends lost 1 base and 4 bases respectively, with 7 bases between them. The CDR3 is 13 residues long. Germline CDR1 and CDR2: MDHEN and SYDVKM. The DNA of the CDR3 is TGTGCCAGCAGTTTATATCCAGCCTATGGCTACACCTTC. The encoded protein is CASSLYPAYGYTF.

Notes on this clonotype: A read error may produce the germline difference seen at one junction end. V and J are TRBV12-3 or TRBV12-4 and TRBJ2-3; 8 nucleotides align to TRBD1. The CDR3 spans 15 residues. The CDR3 sequence: CASRLGQGLLDTQYF. As DNA, the CDR3 is TGTGCCAGCAGATTAGGACAGGGACTTCTGGATACGCAGTATTTT.

This clonotype was observed at least ten times. V gene TRBV6-5 combines with J gene TRBJ2-5; no reliable D call. This CDR3 is 13 amino acids long. The germline V and J ends were trimmed by 7 bases and 3 bases, with 12 bases remaining between them. CDR1 and CDR2 from the germline V gene are MNHEY and SVGAGI. For the CDR3, the DNA is TGTGCCAGCACTAGGGCCAGTAAAGAGACCCAGTACTTC. It specifies CASTRASKETQYF.

This clonotype was observed a few times. This chain connects TRBV3-1 to TRBJ2-7, with TRBD2 matching over 9 bases. Germline V gives CDR1 LGHDT, CDR2 YNNKEL (reference sequence). V dropped 4 bases and J dropped 6; count of bases not matched to a gene: 10. This CDR3 region has 15 residues. The CDR3 bases are TGTGCCAGCAGCCCGACAGCGGGGGGATTTGGCGAGCAGTACTTC. Protein: CASSPTAGGFGEQYF.

The chain joins TRBV6-2 or TRBV6-3 to TRBJ2-5, with a tentative D call TRBD2 (5 bases). There are 14 residues in the CDR3. V shed 2 bases and J shed 1 base, with 8 bases lying between them. CDR1 and CDR2 (germline): MNHEY, SVGEGT. The CDR3 spells CASSYGRLQETQYF. Written as DNA, the CDR3 is TGTGCCAGCAGTTACGGGAGACTCCAAGAGACCCAGTACTTC.

This clonotype was observed a handful of times. The chain joins TRBV3-1 to TRBJ2-7; D remains ambiguous. The better agreement between TRBJ2-5 and the DNA end casts doubt on the J call. The CDR3 is 11 residues long. The V gene's germline CDR1 is LGHDT and CDR2 YNNKEL (reference sequence). CDR3 bases: TGTGCCAGCAGCCAACAGCAGACCCAGTACTTC. This sequence encodes CASSQQQTQYF.

The rearrangement joins TRBV20-1 to TRBJ2-7; a possible D gene is TRBD1 (5 bases). The V gene's germline CDR1 is DFQATT and CDR2 SNEGSKA (reference sequence). Trimming took 1 base from V and 3 from J, leaving 7 bases between them. The CDR3 is 12 amino acids. Here the CDR3 DNA reads TGCAGTGCTAGAGTAACAGGCTACGAGCAGTACTTC. This sequence encodes CSARVTGYEQYF.

V usage is TRBV12-3 or TRBV12-4 and J usage is TRBJ1-2, with D maybe TRBD1 (5 bases). CDR3 length equals 13 residues. V was cut by 6 bases and J by 4 bases, with 12 bases left in between. The CDR3 is CASSLRGRYGYTF. The CDR3 DNA reads TGTGCCAGCAGCCTTAGGGGCCGCTATGGCTACACCTTC.